These 15 T cell receptor beta chains came from one sample sequenced in a study of blood T cell repertoires in COVID-19. Sequenced by immunoSEQ multiplex PCR; TCRdb stores in-frame clones only, minus some. This table has around 120,000 clones, around 90% appearing once. Material: peripheral blood. The receptors shown here come from a woman in her fifties or sixties with COVID-19, enrolled during active disease.

The chain combines TRBV1 with TRBJ1-1. TRBV1 is a pseudogene. The CDR3 spans 16 residues. CDR3 protein: CTSSQTHTGGFTEAFF. DNA for the CDR3: TGCACCAGCAGCCAAACCCACACGGGGGGGTTTACTGAAGCTTTCTTT.

This sequence joins TRBV5-4 and TRBJ1-1, with TRBD1 as a possible D gene (5 bases). Trimming cost V 2 bases and J 2 bases, with 13 bases left between them. CDR1 and CDR2 from the germline V gene are SGHNT and YYREEE (reference sequence). The CDR3 has 15 amino acids. The CDR3 DNA follows: TGTGCCAGCAGCTTCCCGGGGAGGGGAAACACTGAAGCTTTCTTT. It is translated as CASSFPGRGNTEAFF.

In this sample, this clone turned up a few times. The rearrangement joins TRBV9 to TRBJ1-2; 9 positions agree with TRBD1. Per the germline V gene, CDR1 is SGDLS and CDR2 is YYNGEE. This CDR3 comprises 18 residues. V shed 0 bases, J shed 0 bases, and the junction held 9 bases outside the gene matches. The CDR3 loop is CASSVGTGVSRANYGYTF. The CDR3 region has the DNA TGTGCCAGCAGCGTAGGGACAGGGGTCTCGCGTGCTAACTATGGCTACACCTTC.

The count of this clone is one. V gene TRBV6-6 combines with J gene TRBJ1-3, with a tentative D call TRBD1 (5 bases). The germline V gene has CDR1 MNHNY and CDR2 SVGAGI (reference sequence). CDR3 length: 15 residues. V was trimmed by 6 bases and J by 0 bases, leaving 12 bases between them. CDR3 sequence: CASSFDRSSGNTIYF. CDR3 in DNA: TGTGCCAGCAGCTTCGACAGAAGCTCTGGAAACACCATATATTTT.

The CDR3, as DNA: TGTGCCAGCAGCGGAGCGGGCGGGACAGAAGAGACCCAGTACTTC. Amino acid sequence: CASSGAGGTEETQYF. The gene calls are TRBV6-5 and TRBJ2-5; maybe TRBD1 (7 bases). V dropped 6 bases and J dropped 3 bases, with 17 bases sitting between them. CDR3 size: 15 residues. Per germline, CDR1 MNHEY and CDR2 SVGAGI.

V gene TRBV5-1 combines with J gene TRBJ2-5, with 9 bases matching TRBD1. V was pared by 4 bases and J by 3 bases, with 10 bases of the junction left unmatched. The CDR3 runs to 16 residues. In germline, CDR1 is SGHRS, CDR2 YFSETQ. This CDR3 reads CASSPSSGQGEETQYF. The CDR3 nucleotides read TGCGCCAGCAGCCCAAGCTCGGGACAGGGAGAAGAGACCCAGTACTTC. The whole variable domain, filled in from reference TRBV5-1 and TRBJ2-5, reads KAGVTQTPRYLIKTRGQQVTLSCSPISGHRSVSWYQQTPGQGLQFLFEYFSETQRNKGNFPGRFSGRQFSNSRSEMNVSTLELGDSALYLCASSPSSGQGEETQYFGPGTRLLVL.

The chain joins TRBV19 to TRBJ2-7; a weak D match, TRBD1 (5 bases). Germline V gives CDR1 LNHDA, CDR2 SQIVND (reference sequence). The V end lost 3 bases, the J end lost 1 base, and 13 bases lay between the germline ends. The CDR3 runs to 15 residues. CDR3 residues: CASSIPGQLSYEQYF. The CDR3 DNA is TGTGCCAGTAGTATCCCCGGACAACTATCCTACGAGCAGTACTTC.

The chain recombines TRBV27 with TRBJ1-1, with D possibly being TRBD1 (6 bases). The CDR3 extends over 15 amino acids. Trimming took 2 bases from V and 2 from J, leaving 12 bases between them. Germline CDR1 and CDR2: MNHEY and SMNVEV (reference sequence). CDR3 DNA sequence: TGTGCCAGCAGTTTAATCCTACAGGGTAACACTGAAGCTTTCTTT. As protein: CASSLILQGNTEAFF.

The chain combines TRBV29-1 with TRBJ1-2; 7 nucleotides agree with TRBD1. The germline V gene encodes CDR1 SQVTM and CDR2 ANQGSEA. Trimming took 3 bases from V and 2 from J; bases not matched to a gene: 6. CDR3 length equals 14 residues. DNA for the CDR3: TGCAGCGTTGAGCCAGGGGGTCCCAACTATGGCTACACCTTC. It codes for CSVEPGGPNYGYTF. Complete variable domain (other parts from reference TRBV29-1 and TRBJ1-2): SAVISQKPSRDICQRGTSLTIQCQVDSQVTMMFWYRQQPGQSLTLIATANQGSEATYESGFVIDKFPISRPNLTFSTLTVSNMSPEDSSIYLCSVEPGGPNYGYTFGSGTRLTVV.

V gene TRBV6-5 combines with J gene TRBJ1-5; the D is unclear. V lost 5 bases to trimming and J lost 2 bases, with 13 bases between them. CDR1 and CDR2 (germline): MNHEY, SVGAGI. The CDR3 is made up of 15 amino acids. DNA for the CDR3: TGTGCCAGCAGTCCCGACCGACTCCGCAATCAGCCCCAGCATTTT. Its protein product is CASSPDRLRNQPQHF.

In this sample, this clone turned up once. The chain has TRBV20-1 and TRBJ2-2, with D uncertain. Per the germline V gene, CDR1 is DFQATT and CDR2 is SNEGSKA (reference sequence). The CDR3 contains 15 residues. Trimming left V 3 bases short and J 5 bases short, with 16 bases between. CDR3 DNA sequence: TGCAGTGCTAGTTTGTTGGGCCAATTTACCGGGGAGCTGTTTTTT. Translation gives CSASLLGQFTGELFF.

The chain links TRBV18 to TRBJ2-3, with a possible D match to TRBD2 (5 bases). The CDR3 has 16 residues. Germline CDR1 KGHSH, CDR2 LQKENI. V lost 6 bases, J lost 3 bases, and 19 bases lay in between. The CDR3 region has the DNA TGTGCCAGCTCGCCCACCACTCCAGGCGGGACAGATACGCAGTATTTT. As protein: CASSPTTPGGTDTQYF.

This chain connects TRBV9 to TRBJ1-2, with D uncertain. Germline V gives CDR1 SGDLS, CDR2 YYNGEE. This CDR3 has 18 amino acids. The germline V and J ends were trimmed by 0 bases and 0 bases, with 18 bases remaining between them. CDR3 coding DNA: TGTGCCAGCAGCGTAGGAAGGGAGACAACGCATTCTAACTATGGCTACACCTTC. Translating it yields CASSVGRETTHSNYGYTF.

This rearrangement joins TRBV30 to TRBJ2-4; perhaps TRBD2 as D (6 bases). CDR1 GTSNPN and CDR2 SVGIG come from the germline V gene (reference sequence). With 5 bases removed from V and 7 bases from J, the gap between germline ends came to 15 bases. This CDR3 has 13 residues. In DNA form, the CDR3 reads TGTGCCTGGTCCCGAGGAGGGTTGAACATTCAGTACTTC. Protein product: CAWSRGGLNIQYF.

The chain has TRBV5-4 and TRBJ2-7, with D possibly matching TRBD1 (5 bases). The CDR3 has 13 residues. CDR1 is SGHNT, CDR2 YYREEE, per germline (reference sequence). V was cut by 1 base and J by 3 bases, with 8 bases left in between. The CDR3 DNA is TGTGCCAGCAGCTTGCAGGGTGGCTACGAGCAGTACTTC. This translates into CASSLQGGYEQYF.